Listed below are T cell receptor beta chains from one sample, sequenced in a study of molecular identifiers for immune sequencing clone quantification. Using its own MiXCR run on the PCR reads, TCRdb lists one record per CDR3 protein. The sample includes around 300,000 distinct CDR3 sequences, about 23% of them seen just once. What was sequenced was naive CD8+ T cells from blood, with Jurkat cell RNA spiked in. These receptors all stem from a human donor in good health. Some libraries in this study had Jurkat cell RNA spiked in. Both conserved end residues are part of each CDR3. The D gene is left open where the match is weak. The size field is filled for only some rows; it gives once, few, many or a size class.

j_call,clone_size,d_call,v_call,cdr3_nt,cdr3_aa
TRBJ1-1,.,.,TRBV6-2/TRBV6-3,TGTGCCAGCAGTTACGGGGCCGGTGAAGCTTTCTTT,CASSYGAGEAFF
TRBJ2-3,many,.,TRBV28,TGTGCCAGCAGTTTTAGAGGGAGTACTGCAGATACGCAGTATTTT,CASSFRGSTADTQYF
TRBJ2-2,few,.,TRBV6-2/TRBV6-3,TGTGCCAGCAGTTACTCGAGGGTAGCCGGGGAGTACACCGGGGAGCTGTTTTTT,CASSYSRVAGEYTGELFF
TRBJ2-2,.,.,TRBV3-1,TGTGCCAGCAGCCAAGAGTCCAGATCTCCGGAGCTGTTTTTT,CASSQESRSPELFF
TRBJ2-7,many,.,TRBV7-9,TGTGCCAGCAGCTTAGTGGCGGGGGCCGAGGAGCAGTACTTC,CASSLVAGAEEQYF
TRBJ1-4,.,.,TRBV18,TGTGCCAGCTCACCGACCCCGGGGCAGAATGAAAAACTGTTTTTT,CASSPTPGQNEKLFF
TRBJ1-5,few,TRBD1,TRBV18,TGTGCCAGCTCACCCGAAGGGGGCCATCAGCCCCAGCATTTT,CASSPEGGHQPQHF
TRBJ2-1,many,.,TRBV4-3,TGCGCCAGCAGCCAGGGCACCACACTGGGGCATGAGCAGTTCTTC,CASSQGTTLGHEQFF
TRBJ2-7,.,.,TRBV29-1,TGCAGCGTTGAGGGGGTAGGGGAAGCATACGAGCAGTACTTC,CSVEGVGEAYEQYF
TRBJ2-5,.,.,TRBV25-1,TGTGCCAGCAAACAGCGGGAGACCCAGTACTTC,CASKQRETQYF
TRBJ2-3,few,.,TRBV3-1,TGTGCCAGCAGCCAAGGTCTTCGGTTAACAGATACGCAGTATTTT,CASSQGLRLTDTQYF
TRBJ2-3,few,.,TRBV7-9,TGTGCCAGCAGCTTCGGCAGGGCAGATACGCAGTATTTT,CASSFGRADTQYF
TRBJ2-7,.,TRBD1,TRBV19,TGTGCCAGTAGTATCTGGGCGGGACAGGCGACCTACGAGCAGTACTTC,CASSIWAGQATYEQYF
TRBJ2-7,.,.,TRBV27,TGTGCCAGCAGTGAGCTGGGACTCCGTGAGGAGTACGAGCAGTACTTC,CASSELGLREEYEQYF
TRBJ2-7,.,.,TRBV9,TGTGCCAGCAGCGTAGAGGGGGGACAGTCTCGGGACGAGCAGTACTTC,CASSVEGGQSRDEQYF
TRBJ1-5,many,TRBD1,TRBV6-2/TRBV6-3,TGTGCCAGCAGTCAGCCCGGGACAGGTTATCAGCCCCAGCATTTT,CASSQPGTGYQPQHF
TRBJ2-1,few,.,TRBV12-3/TRBV12-4,TGTGCCAGCCGTCGCAGCTCCTACAATGAGCAGTCCTTC,CASRRSSYNEQSF
TRBJ2-7,once,.,TRBV4-1,TGCGCCAGCAGCCAAGGTACAGTGAGCTCCTACGAGCAGTGCTTC,CASSQGTVSSYEQCF
TRBJ2-7,.,.,TRBV5-5,TGTGCCAGCAGCTTGGGAGGGGCTATCTACGAGCAGTACTTC,CASSLGGAIYEQYF
TRBJ1-6,many,.,TRBV27,TGTGCCAGCAGTATACAGACTAATTCACCCCTCCACTTT,CASSIQTNSPLHF
TRBJ2-5,few,.,TRBV5-1,TGCGCCAGCAGCCTGAGGAGCGGCAGCGGGGAGACCCAGTACTTC,CASSLRSGSGETQYF
TRBJ1-5,many,TRBD1,TRBV2,TGTGCCAGCAGGACGGGACAGGGGAGTCAGCCCCAGCATTTT,CASRTGQGSQPQHF
TRBJ2-3,once,.,TRBV12-3/TRBV12-4,TGTGCCAGCAGTCCCGTGTGGGGGGGGACAAATACGCAGTATTTT,CASSPVWGGTNTQYF
TRBJ1-1,many,.,TRBV30,TGTGCCTGGAGTGTCGCTGAAGCTTTCTTT,CAWSVAEAFF
TRBJ2-3,.,.,TRBV7-9,TGTGCCAGCAGCCTACTCCCCACAGATACGCAGTATTTT,CASSLLPTDTQYF
TRBJ2-7,few,.,TRBV5-6,TGTGCCAGCAGCTTGGGGGACCGTGCTTGGTACTTC,CASSLGDRAWYF
TRBJ1-2,.,.,TRBV10-3,TGTGCCATCAGTGAGTCGTCAGGGCTGAACTATGGCTACACCTTC,CAISESSGLNYGYTF
TRBJ2-7,few,.,TRBV6-2/TRBV6-3,TGTGCCAGCAGTTACGGGGACATCCTCCGCCACGAGCAGTACTTC,CASSYGDILRHEQYF
TRBJ2-7,many,.,TRBV6-1,TGTGCCAGCAGAAGCGGACCCCCCTACGAGCAGTACTTC,CASRSGPPYEQYF
TRBJ2-7,few,.,TRBV20-1,TGCAGTGCTACGGCAGGGACCTACGAGCAGTACTTC,CSATAGTYEQYF
TRBJ1-2,.,.,TRBV4-1,TGCGCCAGCAGCCAAGATGTAAGAGAAGGTTGGTATGGCTACACCTTC,CASSQDVREGWYGYTF
TRBJ2-5,few,.,TRBV19,TGTGCCAGTAGTATATCGGGGCAAGAGACCCAGTACTTC,CASSISGQETQYF
TRBJ2-5,few,TRBD2,TRBV29-1,TGCAGCGTCGGGACTAGAGGGGACGGGACCCAGTACTTC,CSVGTRGDGTQYF
TRBJ1-2,.,.,TRBV6-1,TGTGCCCGCAGAGAGGATCCCAACTATGGCTACACCTTC,CARREDPNYGYTF
TRBJ2-2,.,.,TRBV12-3/TRBV12-4,TGTGCCAGCAGTAACATACAGGGGAACACCGGGGAGCTGTTTTTT,CASSNIQGNTGELFF
TRBJ1-1,many,.,TRBV2,TGTGCCAGCAGCTGGACGGAGAGCACTGAAGCTTTCTTT,CASSWTESTEAFF
TRBJ2-7,few,TRBD2,TRBV4-3,TGCGCCAGCAGCCAATTCCGCGGGGGGCCCTACGAGCAGTACTTC,CASSQFRGGPYEQYF
TRBJ2-3,once,TRBD2,TRBV6-6,TGTGCCTGCAGCTCCGGTGGTGGCGGGAGGGCAGATACGCAGTATTTT,CACSSGGGGRADTQYF
TRBJ1-1,.,TRBD1,TRBV7-9,TGTGCCAGCAGGCAGGGGGCCGCCCCTGCAGCTTTCTTT,CASRQGAAPAAFF
TRBJ1-3,.,.,TRBV11-2,TGTGCCAGCTCTGTTAGGAGCCACTCTGGAAACACCATATATTTT,CASSVRSHSGNTIYF
TRBJ2-7,few,TRBD2,TRBV5-4,TGTGCCAGCAGCCGGGGTCTTAGCGGGGGGGCGGATCGGTACGAGCAGTACTTC,CASSRGLSGGADRYEQYF
TRBJ1-4,.,TRBD1,TRBV11-2,TGTGCCAGCAGCTTATTTGGGACAGATAGAAATGAAAAACTGTTTTTT,CASSLFGTDRNEKLFF
TRBJ2-7,few,TRBD1,TRBV6-5,TGTGCCAGCAGTTATTTCAGTCATTTGGACAGGGCCTCCTACGAGCAGTACTTC,CASSYFSHLDRASYEQYF
TRBJ2-3,few,TRBD2,TRBV7-9,TGTGCCAGCAGCTCGGCGACTAGCGGGTCCAGGATGGATACGCAGTATTTT,CASSSATSGSRMDTQYF
TRBJ2-3,.,.,TRBV6-1,TGTGCCAGCAGTGAAGAGGGGGACGGCACAGATACGCAGTATTTT,CASSEEGDGTDTQYF
TRBJ1-1,many,.,TRBV2,TGTGCCAGCAGTGAGGAGGGAACGACGTTCTCTGAAGCTTTCTTT,CASSEEGTTFSEAFF
TRBJ2-7,.,.,TRBV4-1,TGCGCCAGCAGCCATAACAGCTACGAGCAGTACTTC,CASSHNSYEQYF
TRBJ2-3,few,.,TRBV7-8,TGTGCCAGCAGCTTAGAATCCTGGACATACCGCACAGATACGCAGTATTTT,CASSLESWTYRTDTQYF
TRBJ2-7,.,TRBD2,TRBV12-3/TRBV12-4,TGTGCCAGCAGATTAAGGCTAGCGGGAGACGAGCAGTACTTC,CASRLRLAGDEQYF
TRBJ2-7,few,.,TRBV20-1,TGCAGTGCTGGATTGGACAGCTACGAGCAGTACTTC,CSAGLDSYEQYF
TRBJ2-2,many,TRBD1,TRBV13,TGTGCCAGCAGCCCATCGGACAGGGTAATCCCCGGGGAGCTGTTTTTT,CASSPSDRVIPGELFF